These 6 T cell receptor beta chains were all obtained from the same sample, sequenced in a study of immune evolution from preneoplasia to lung adenocarcinoma. Profiling relied on immunoSEQ multiplex PCR, and the TCRdb table lists in-frame clones only, not all of them. The data hold tens of thousands of clones, with about 79% observed a single time. Sequenced sample: FFPE invasive lung adenocarcinoma tissue. All receptors derive from a person aged 55 to 69 with lung adenocarcinoma.

A few counts support this clone. The chain joins TRBV10-3 to TRBJ1-2; possible D gene TRBD1, 6 bases. Trimming removed 2 bases from V and 7 bases from J, with 17 bases in between. This CDR3 has 15 residues. Germline CDR1 is ENHRY and CDR2 is SYGVKD. The chain's CDR3 is CAISETPTGTSGYTF. The CDR3 coding sequence is TGTGCCATCAGTGAGACCCCGACAGGTACTAGTGGCTACACCTTC.

This clone occurred a few times. The chain joins TRBV7-3 to TRBJ2-1; 7 bases map to TRBD1. V was pared by 6 bases and J by 3 bases, with 5 bases of the junction left unmatched. Germline V gene lookup returns CDR1 SGHTA and CDR2 FQGTGA. The CDR3 runs 14 residues. CDR3 region: CASSMGQSYNEQFF. CDR3 bases: TGTGCCAGCAGTATGGGACAGAGCTACAATGAGCAGTTCTTC. Full variable domain (outside the CDR3, taken from reference TRBV7-3 and TRBJ2-1): GAGVSQTPSNKVTEKGKYVELRCDPISGHTALYWYRQSLGQGPEFLIYFQGTGAADDSGLPNDRFFAVRPEGSVSTLKIQRTERGDSAVYLCASSMGQSYNEQFFGPGTRLTVL.

The chain recombines TRBV5-1 with TRBJ2-1; 7 positions match TRBD2. Trimming removed 4 bases from V and 3 bases from J; junction bases left unmatched: 7. The CDR3 runs to 15 residues. Looked up from germline, CDR1 is SGHRS and CDR2 is YFSETQ. In DNA, the CDR3 is TGCGCCAGCAGCACAACGGGACTACACTACAATGAGCAGTTCTTC. Amino acid sequence: CASSTTGLHYNEQFF.

The sample holds a few counts of this clone. The V call is TRBV5-1, the J call TRBJ2-7, with a possible D match to TRBD1 (5 bases). With 0 bases removed from V and 9 bases from J, the gap between germline ends came to 13 bases. Per germline, CDR1 SGHRS and CDR2 YFSETQ. CDR3 size: 13 residues. CDR3 sequence reads: CASSLGDSSGQYF. CDR3 DNA sequence: TGCGCCAGCAGCTTGGGTGACAGCTCGGGGCAGTACTTC.

This sequence joins TRBV30 and TRBJ1-5; D not resolved. Trimming pared 2 bases from V and 2 bases from J, leaving 16 bases between. Germline V gene sequence: CDR1 GTSNPN, CDR2 SVGIG (reference sequence). This CDR3 spans 16 amino acids. The CDR3 bases are TGTGCCTGGAGTCACCGGGCCCGTGGTGGCAATCAGCCCCAGCATTTT. This sequence encodes CAWSHRARGGNQPQHF.

This rearrangement joins TRBV7-2 to TRBJ2-5, with 10 bases matching TRBD1. The V and J ends lost 4 bases and 4 bases, in that order; junction bases with no gene match: 9. The CDR3 covers 16 residues. Germline-derived CDR1 and CDR2 are SGHTA and FQGNSA. CDR3 DNA: TGTGCCAGCAGCTACTCCGGGACAGGGGAGGCAGAGACCCAGTACTTC. This encodes CASSYSGTGEAETQYF.